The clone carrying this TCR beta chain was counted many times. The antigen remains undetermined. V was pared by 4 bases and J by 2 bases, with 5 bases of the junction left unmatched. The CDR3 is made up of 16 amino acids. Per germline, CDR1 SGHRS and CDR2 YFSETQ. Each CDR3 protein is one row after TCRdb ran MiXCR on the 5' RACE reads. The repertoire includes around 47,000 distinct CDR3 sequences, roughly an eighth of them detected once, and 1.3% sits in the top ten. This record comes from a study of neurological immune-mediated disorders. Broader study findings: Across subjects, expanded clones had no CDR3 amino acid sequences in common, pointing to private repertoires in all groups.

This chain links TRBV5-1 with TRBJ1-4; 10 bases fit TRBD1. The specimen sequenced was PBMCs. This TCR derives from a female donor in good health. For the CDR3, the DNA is TGCGCCAGCAGCCCGGGACAGGGGAGGACTAATGAAAAACTGTTTTTT. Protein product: CASSPGQGRTNEKLFF.